These T cell receptor beta chains were read from a single sample in a study of T cell responses to AZD1222 COVID-19 vaccine. Profiled with immunoSEQ multiplex PCR; TCRdb holds only in-frame clones, not every one. The profile covers about 55,000 clones, with about 90% appearing a single time and less than 2% taken by the ten largest. The sequencing here drew on peripheral blood, taken on day 0 of AZD1222 vaccination. Receptors were obtained from an adult in good health. CDR3s include the opening cysteine and the closing phenylalanine or tryptophan. Each record gives: V gene, clone size, J gene, D gene, CDR3 DNA, CDR3 protein. A D gene is named only where the DNA matches it firmly. Not all rows give a size; the values are once, few, many and, for expanded clones, a class.

v_call: TRBV21-1; clone_size: NA; j_call: TRBJ2-3; d_call: NA; cdr3_nt: TGTGCCAGCAGCGAAAAATCTCTGGTAGGGCGATCAGATACGCAGTATTTT; cdr3_aa: CASSEKSLVGRSDTQYF
v_call: TRBV21-1; clone_size: NA; j_call: TRBJ2-1; d_call: NA; cdr3_nt: TGTGCCACCACGGGCTACGGGAGGGCAGGGGAGCAGTTCTTC; cdr3_aa: CATTGYGRAGEQFF
v_call: TRBV11-2; clone_size: NA; j_call: TRBJ1-5; d_call: TRBD1; cdr3_nt: TGTGCCAGCAGCTTGGACAGGGGACGTAGGCAGCCCCAGCATTTT; cdr3_aa: CASSLDRGRRQPQHF
v_call: TRBV4-1; clone_size: NA; j_call: TRBJ2-2; d_call: TRBD1; cdr3_nt: TGCGCCAGCAGCCAAGAGAGGGGGCGCACCGGGGAGCTGTTTTTT; cdr3_aa: CASSQERGRTGELFF
v_call: TRBV30; clone_size: NA; j_call: TRBJ1-4; d_call: NA; cdr3_nt: TGTGCCTGGTCAAGGAGTTTGGGCATTTCAAATGAAAAACTGTTTTTT; cdr3_aa: CAWSRSLGISNEKLFF
v_call: TRBV5-4; clone_size: NA; j_call: TRBJ1-5; d_call: TRBD1; cdr3_nt: TGTGCCAGCAGCTCGCAGGGGGCCGGACAGCCCCAGCATTTT; cdr3_aa: CASSSQGAGQPQHF
v_call: TRBV19; clone_size: NA; j_call: TRBJ2-2; d_call: NA; cdr3_nt: TGTGCCAGTAGTTTTCAGGGTGGATCGGGCACCGGGGAGCTGTTTTTT; cdr3_aa: CASSFQGGSGTGELFF
v_call: TRBV4-2; clone_size: NA; j_call: TRBJ2-1; d_call: TRBD2; cdr3_nt: TGTGCCAGCAGCCAAGAGAGGACTAGCACTGAGCAGTTCTTC; cdr3_aa: CASSQERTSTEQFF
v_call: TRBV6-5; clone_size: NA; j_call: TRBJ2-5; d_call: TRBD2; cdr3_nt: TGTGCCAGCTGGCCGGGACTAGCTTCGGAGACCCAGTACTTC; cdr3_aa: CASWPGLASETQYF
v_call: TRBV14; clone_size: NA; j_call: TRBJ1-2; d_call: TRBD1; cdr3_nt: TGTGCCAGCAGCCGGATCCCGGGACAGGGTGGCTACACCTTC; cdr3_aa: CASSRIPGQGGYTF
v_call: TRBV29-1; clone_size: NA; j_call: TRBJ2-1; d_call: NA; cdr3_nt: TGCAGCGTTTTTGGTCCGAGTGAGCAGTTCTTC; cdr3_aa: CSVFGPSEQFF
v_call: TRBV5-1; clone_size: NA; j_call: TRBJ1-1; d_call: NA; cdr3_nt: TGCGCCAGCAGCACACAAACAGGGACCACTGAAGCTTTCTTT; cdr3_aa: CASSTQTGTTEAFF
v_call: TRBV6-4; clone_size: NA; j_call: TRBJ2-1; d_call: TRBD2; cdr3_nt: TGTGCCAGCAGTGACTCGACTAGCGGGAGGTGGGGTGAGCAGTTCTTC; cdr3_aa: CASSDSTSGRWGEQFF
v_call: TRBV6-4; clone_size: once; j_call: TRBJ2-3; d_call: NA; cdr3_nt: TGTGCCAGCAGTGACTCGATGTTGGATACGCAGTATTTT; cdr3_aa: CASSDSMLDTQYF
v_call: TRBV3-1/TRBV3-2; clone_size: NA; j_call: TRBJ2-3; d_call: NA; cdr3_nt: TGTGCCAGCAGCCAAGCCAGCACAGATACGCAGTATTTT; cdr3_aa: CASSQASTDTQYF
v_call: TRBV29-1; clone_size: NA; j_call: TRBJ2-3; d_call: NA; cdr3_nt: TGCAGCGCACGCAGCGAGGATACGCAGTATTTT; cdr3_aa: CSARSEDTQYF
v_call: TRBV5-5; clone_size: NA; j_call: TRBJ2-2; d_call: NA; cdr3_nt: TGTGCCAGCAGCTTGGATGGGGGGCGGAACACCGGGGAGCTGTTTTTT; cdr3_aa: CASSLDGGRNTGELFF
v_call: TRBV7-3; clone_size: NA; j_call: TRBJ2-1; d_call: NA; cdr3_nt: TGTGCCAGCAGTGCGGGTCAAGGGGGCTCCTACAATGAGCAGTTCTTC; cdr3_aa: CASSAGQGGSYNEQFF
v_call: TRBV12-3/TRBV12-4; clone_size: NA; j_call: TRBJ2-7; d_call: TRBD2; cdr3_nt: TGTGCCAGTAGCGGGGACTCCTACGAGCAGTACTTC; cdr3_aa: CASSGDSYEQYF
v_call: TRBV6-5; clone_size: NA; j_call: TRBJ2-5; d_call: NA; cdr3_nt: TGTGCCAGCAGTTACTCGATATGGGGGAAAGAGACCCAGTACTTC; cdr3_aa: CASSYSIWGKETQYF
v_call: TRBV28; clone_size: NA; j_call: TRBJ2-1; d_call: NA; cdr3_nt: TGTGCCAGCAGTTTATCGTGGGAGCAGTTCTTC; cdr3_aa: CASSLSWEQFF
v_call: TRBV2; clone_size: NA; j_call: TRBJ1-3; d_call: NA; cdr3_nt: TGTGCCAGCAAGCGACAGGAGAACACCATATATTTT; cdr3_aa: CASKRQENTIYF
v_call: TRBV5-6; clone_size: NA; j_call: TRBJ1-2; d_call: TRBD1; cdr3_nt: TGTGCCAGCAGCCTGGGGACAGGGAGAGCTAACTATGGCTACACCTTC; cdr3_aa: CASSLGTGRANYGYTF
v_call: TRBV5-4; clone_size: NA; j_call: TRBJ2-2; d_call: TRBD2; cdr3_nt: TGTGCCAGCAGCTTGGGTAGCGGGAGGGCCTTTACCGGGGAGCTGTTTTTT; cdr3_aa: CASSLGSGRAFTGELFF
v_call: TRBV6-1; clone_size: NA; j_call: TRBJ1-5; d_call: NA; cdr3_nt: TGTGCCAGCAGTGATATGGGCCGAAACAATCAGCCCCAGCATTTT; cdr3_aa: CASSDMGRNNQPQHF
v_call: TRBV18; clone_size: NA; j_call: TRBJ2-5; d_call: TRBD2; cdr3_nt: TGTGCCAGCTCACCACAGTTAGCGGGAAATCAAGAGACCCAGTACTTC; cdr3_aa: CASSPQLAGNQETQYF
v_call: TRBV23-1; clone_size: NA; j_call: TRBJ1-2; d_call: TRBD1; cdr3_nt: TGCGCCAGCAGTCAATGCCACAGGGGGGGTTATGGCTACACCTTC; cdr3_aa: CASSQCHRGGYGYTF
v_call: TRBV9; clone_size: NA; j_call: TRBJ1-2; d_call: TRBD1; cdr3_nt: TGTGCCAGCAGCGCCCCGGGGGACAGCGAACCTTATGGCTACACCTTC; cdr3_aa: CASSAPGDSEPYGYTF
v_call: TRBV5-4; clone_size: NA; j_call: TRBJ1-4; d_call: TRBD1; cdr3_nt: TGTGCCAGCAGCTTGGGTGGTGCAGGGGGCGCCGGCGGTGAAAAACTGTTTTTT; cdr3_aa: CASSLGGAGGAGGEKLFF
v_call: TRBV7-9; clone_size: NA; j_call: TRBJ2-1; d_call: TRBD2; cdr3_nt: TGTGCCAGCAGTTCAGGACCGGGACTAGCGATCAATGAGCAGTTCTTC; cdr3_aa: CASSSGPGLAINEQFF
v_call: TRBV3-1/TRBV3-2; clone_size: once; j_call: TRBJ1-1; d_call: NA; cdr3_nt: TGTGCCAGCAGCAAACAGGTCTTTGTGAGCACTGAAGCTTTCTTT; cdr3_aa: CASSKQVFVSTEAFF
v_call: TRBV5-8; clone_size: NA; j_call: TRBJ2-1; d_call: TRBD2; cdr3_nt: TGTGCCAGCAGCCCGCTGGGACTAGCGGGAGGGCCCTCCTACAATGAGCAGTTCTTC; cdr3_aa: CASSPLGLAGGPSYNEQFF
v_call: TRBV10-3; clone_size: NA; j_call: TRBJ2-5; d_call: NA; cdr3_nt: TGTGCCATCAGTGACGGCCGGACAGATCCTGGCCAAGAGACCCAGTACTTC; cdr3_aa: CAISDGRTDPGQETQYF
v_call: TRBV7-2; clone_size: NA; j_call: TRBJ2-4; d_call: NA; cdr3_nt: TGTGCCAGCAGCTTAGGAGGGGCAGGAAACATTCAGTACTTC; cdr3_aa: CASSLGGAGNIQYF
v_call: TRBV6-5; clone_size: NA; j_call: TRBJ2-1; d_call: TRBD1; cdr3_nt: TGTGCCAGCAGTTCCGGACAGGGAATTTACAATGAGCAGTTCTTC; cdr3_aa: CASSSGQGIYNEQFF
v_call: TRBV15; clone_size: NA; j_call: TRBJ2-5; d_call: NA; cdr3_nt: TGTGCCACCAGCAGAGGGGAAGGGAACCAAGAGACCCAGTACTTC; cdr3_aa: CATSRGEGNQETQYF